The clone carrying this T cell receptor beta chain was found a few times. This record comes from a study of T-cell reconstitution after alpha-beta-depleted transplantation in children. The CDR3 totals 16 residues. V dropped 0 bases and J dropped 5 bases, with 15 bases sitting between them. The V gene's germline CDR1 is SGHRS and CDR2 YFSETQ. Unique molecular identifiers were used in preparing the TCRbeta library. MiXCR was run by TCRdb on the PCR reads, yielding one entry per CDR3 protein. The sample includes approximately 1,000,000 distinct CDR3 sequences, about 29% seen only once; the top ten take over 25%.

The chain has TRBV5-1 and TRBJ2-1; D possibly corresponds to TRBD1 (5 bases). The sample in question was PBMCs, mostly from graft donor cells, obtained 360 days after TCRalphabeta/CD19-depleted stem cell transplant. The TCR sequence derives from a boy under two years old who had a stem cell transplant for SCID, so the T cells may come from the graft donor. CDR3 loop: CASSLGRSGSNNEQFF. In DNA form, the CDR3 reads TGCGCCAGCAGCTTGGGTAGATCAGGGTCGAACAATGAGCAGTTCTTC.